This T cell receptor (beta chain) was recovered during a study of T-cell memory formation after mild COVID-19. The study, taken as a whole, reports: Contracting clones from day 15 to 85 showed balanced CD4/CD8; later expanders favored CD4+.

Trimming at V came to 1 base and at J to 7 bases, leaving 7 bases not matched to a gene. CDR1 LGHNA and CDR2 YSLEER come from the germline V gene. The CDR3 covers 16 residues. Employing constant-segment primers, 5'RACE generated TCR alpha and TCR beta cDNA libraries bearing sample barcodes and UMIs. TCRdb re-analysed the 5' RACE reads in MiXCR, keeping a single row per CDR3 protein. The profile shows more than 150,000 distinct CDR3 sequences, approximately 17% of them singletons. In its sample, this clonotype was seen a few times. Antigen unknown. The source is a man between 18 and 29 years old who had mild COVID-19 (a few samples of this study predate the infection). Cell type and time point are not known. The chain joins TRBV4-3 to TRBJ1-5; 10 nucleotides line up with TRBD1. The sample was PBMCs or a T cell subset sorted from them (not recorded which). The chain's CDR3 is CASSQGVRDRGQPQHF. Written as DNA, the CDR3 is TGCGCCAGCAGCCAAGGAGTTCGGGACAGGGGACAGCCCCAGCATTTT.